The clone carrying this T cell receptor beta chain was detected once. This sample also contains other DNA sequences that code for the same CDR3. CDR1 and CDR2 from the germline V gene are SGHNT and YENEEA. V was shortened by 1 base and J by 3 bases, with 5 bases between the two germline ends. The CDR3 sequence is 13 residues long. These data are taken from a study of blood T cell repertoires in COVID-19. Looking at the study overall: Italy, Spain and the United States were the sources of the convalescent and acute COVID-19 samples. PBMCs, B-cell-depleted T cells, or T cells provided the cDNA or gDNA that made up the material.

Original processing notes: Amplification of reference gene primers provided the estimated nucleated cell counts. Profiled with immunoSEQ multiplex PCR; TCRdb holds only in-frame clones, not every one. The DNA was the basis for D and trimming; V, J and clone size are from that table. The table has about 190,000 clones, roughly 90% seen once. This chain links TRBV11-3 with TRBJ2-3; D gene uncertain. This TCR came from a woman aged 40 to 50 who had recovered from COVID-19. Sequencing was carried out using peripheral blood. CDR3 sequence reads: CASSLGPTDTQYF. The CDR3 DNA reads TGTGCCAGCAGCTTAGGGCCGACAGATACGCAGTATTTT.